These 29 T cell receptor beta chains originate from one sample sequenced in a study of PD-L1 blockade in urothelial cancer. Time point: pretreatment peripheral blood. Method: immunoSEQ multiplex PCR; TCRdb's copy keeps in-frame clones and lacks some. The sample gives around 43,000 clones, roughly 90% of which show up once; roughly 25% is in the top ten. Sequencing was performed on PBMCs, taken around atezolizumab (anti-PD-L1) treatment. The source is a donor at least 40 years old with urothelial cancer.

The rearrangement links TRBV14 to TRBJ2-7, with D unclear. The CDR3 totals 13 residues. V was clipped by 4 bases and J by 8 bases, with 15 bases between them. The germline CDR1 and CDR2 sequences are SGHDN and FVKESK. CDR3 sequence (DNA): TGTGCCAGCAGCCCGTTTGACATGTTCCAGCAGTACTTC. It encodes CASSPFDMFQQYF.

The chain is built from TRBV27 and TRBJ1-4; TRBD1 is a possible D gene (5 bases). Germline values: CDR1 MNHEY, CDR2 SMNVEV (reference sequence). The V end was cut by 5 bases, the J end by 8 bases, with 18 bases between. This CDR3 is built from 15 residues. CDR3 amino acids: CASSRGGPGQEKLFF. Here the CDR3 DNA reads TGTGCCAGCAGTCGGGGGGGACCCGGACAAGAAAAACTGTTTTTT.

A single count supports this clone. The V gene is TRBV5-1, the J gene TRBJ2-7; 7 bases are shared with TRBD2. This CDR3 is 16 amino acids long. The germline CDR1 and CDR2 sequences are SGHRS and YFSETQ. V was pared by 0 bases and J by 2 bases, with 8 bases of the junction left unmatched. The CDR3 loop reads CASSLGGRLAPYEQYF. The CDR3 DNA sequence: TGCGCCAGCAGCTTGGGAGGGCGACTAGCCCCCTACGAGCAGTACTTC. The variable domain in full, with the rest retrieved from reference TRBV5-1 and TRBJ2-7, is KAGVTQTPRYLIKTRGQQVTLSCSPISGHRSVSWYQQTPGQGLQFLFEYFSETQRNKGNFPGRFSGRQFSNSRSEMNVSTLELGDSALYLCASSLGGRLAPYEQYFGPGTRLTVT.

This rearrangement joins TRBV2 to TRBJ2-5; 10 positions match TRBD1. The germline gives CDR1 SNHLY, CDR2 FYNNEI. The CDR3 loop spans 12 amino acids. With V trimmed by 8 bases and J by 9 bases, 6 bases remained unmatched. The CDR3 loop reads CASGQGEKAQYF. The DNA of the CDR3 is TGTGCCAGCGGACAGGGGGAGAAGGCCCAGTACTTC.

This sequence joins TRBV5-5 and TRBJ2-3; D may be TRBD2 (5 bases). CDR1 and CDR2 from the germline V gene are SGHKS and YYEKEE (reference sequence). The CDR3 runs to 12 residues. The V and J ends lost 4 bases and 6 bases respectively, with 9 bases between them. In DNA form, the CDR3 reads TGTGCCAGCAGCCTCGGGATTGATACGCAGTATTTT. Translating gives CASSLGIDTQYF.

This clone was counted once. This CDR3 is CASSLGQAEAFF. The CDR3 DNA reads as TGTGCCAGCAGCTTAGGACAGGCTGAAGCTTTCTTT. The chain couples TRBV7-9 to TRBJ1-1, with D maybe TRBD1 (6 bases). Germline lookup yields CDR1 SEHNR and CDR2 FQNEAQ (reference sequence). The CDR3 has 12 residues. Trimming removed 1 base from V and 6 bases from J, with 6 bases in between.

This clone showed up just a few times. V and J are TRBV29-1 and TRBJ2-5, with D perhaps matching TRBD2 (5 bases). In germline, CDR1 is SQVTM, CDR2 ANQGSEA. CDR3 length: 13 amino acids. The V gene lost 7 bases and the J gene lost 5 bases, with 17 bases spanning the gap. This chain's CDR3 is CSGGRDTEETQYF. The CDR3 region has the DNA TGCAGCGGCGGCCGGGATACGGAGGAGACCCAGTACTTC.

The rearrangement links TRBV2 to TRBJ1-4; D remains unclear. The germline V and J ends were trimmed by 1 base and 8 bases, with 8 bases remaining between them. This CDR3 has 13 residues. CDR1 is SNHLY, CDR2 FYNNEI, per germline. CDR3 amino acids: CASSEGRFEKLFF. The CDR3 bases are TGTGCCAGCAGTGAAGGGAGATTCGAAAAACTGTTTTTT.

As DNA, the CDR3 is TGCGCCAGCAGCCAAGATTGGGCTAGCGGGAGTTATGAGCAGTTCTTC. This codes for CASSQDWASGSYEQFF. The chain combines TRBV4-3 with TRBJ2-1; 10 nucleotides align to TRBD2. The CDR3 loop spans 16 amino acids. Germline CDR1 and CDR2: LGHNA and YSLEER. V shed 0 bases, J shed 8 bases, and the junction held 7 bases outside the gene matches.

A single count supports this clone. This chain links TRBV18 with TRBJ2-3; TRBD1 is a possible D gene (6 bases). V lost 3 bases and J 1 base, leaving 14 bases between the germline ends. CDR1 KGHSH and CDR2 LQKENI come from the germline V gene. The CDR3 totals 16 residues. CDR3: CASSPTGDTRTDTQYF. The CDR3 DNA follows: TGTGCCAGCTCACCCACCGGGGACACCCGCACAGATACGCAGTATTTT. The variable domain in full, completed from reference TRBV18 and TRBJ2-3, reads NAGVMQNPRHLVRRRGQEARLRCSPMKGHSHVYWYRQLPEEGLKFMVYLQKENIIDESGMPKERFSAEFPKEGPSILRIQQVVRGDSAAYFCASSPTGDTRTDTQYFGPGTRLTVL.

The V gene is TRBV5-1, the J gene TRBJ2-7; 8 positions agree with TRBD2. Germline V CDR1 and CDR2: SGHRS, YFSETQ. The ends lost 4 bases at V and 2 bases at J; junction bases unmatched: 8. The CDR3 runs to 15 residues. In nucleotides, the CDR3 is TGCGCCAGCAGCCCCGGGCTAGCGGGCCCCTACGAGCAGTACTTC. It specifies CASSPGLAGPYEQYF. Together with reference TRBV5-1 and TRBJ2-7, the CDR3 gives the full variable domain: KAGVTQTPRYLIKTRGQQVTLSCSPISGHRSVSWYQQTPGQGLQFLFEYFSETQRNKGNFPGRFSGRQFSNSRSEMNVSTLELGDSALYLCASSPGLAGPYEQYFGPGTRLTVT.

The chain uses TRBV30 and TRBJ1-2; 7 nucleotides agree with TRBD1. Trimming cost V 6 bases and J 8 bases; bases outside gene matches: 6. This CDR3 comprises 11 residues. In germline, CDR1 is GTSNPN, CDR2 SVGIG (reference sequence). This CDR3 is CACPTGRGYTF. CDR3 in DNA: TGTGCCTGCCCGACAGGGCGCGGCTACACCTTC.

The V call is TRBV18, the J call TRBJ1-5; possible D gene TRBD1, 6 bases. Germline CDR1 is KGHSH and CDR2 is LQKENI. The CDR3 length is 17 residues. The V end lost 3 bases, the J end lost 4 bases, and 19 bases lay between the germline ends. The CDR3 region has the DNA TGTGCCAGCTCACCCACTTGGGCCAGGGGCGGGAATCAGCCCCAGCATTTT. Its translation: CASSPTWARGGNQPQHF.

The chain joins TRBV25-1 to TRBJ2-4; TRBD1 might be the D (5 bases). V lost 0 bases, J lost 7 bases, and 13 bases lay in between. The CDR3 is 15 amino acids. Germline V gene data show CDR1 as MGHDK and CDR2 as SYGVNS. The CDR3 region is CASSEYAQGSNIQYF. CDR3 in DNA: TGTGCCAGCAGTGAATATGCGCAGGGAAGCAACATTCAGTACTTC.

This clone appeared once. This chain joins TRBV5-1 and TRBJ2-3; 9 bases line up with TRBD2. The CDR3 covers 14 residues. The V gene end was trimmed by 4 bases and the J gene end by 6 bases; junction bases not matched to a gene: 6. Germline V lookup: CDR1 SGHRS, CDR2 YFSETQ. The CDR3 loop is CASSTVAGVDTQYF. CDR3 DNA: TGCGCCAGCAGCACTGTAGCGGGAGTGGATACGCAGTATTTT.

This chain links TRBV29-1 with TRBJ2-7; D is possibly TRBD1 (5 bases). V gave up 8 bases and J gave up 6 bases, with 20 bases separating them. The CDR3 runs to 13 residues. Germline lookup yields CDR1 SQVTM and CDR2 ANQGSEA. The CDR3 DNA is TGCAGCACAACTGGGGCCTCTTCGGTCGAGCAGTACTTC. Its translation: CSTTGASSVEQYF.

The CDR3 is CASSLRQGGAYEQYF. Written as DNA, the CDR3 is TGTGCCAGCAGCCTACGACAGGGTGGAGCCTACGAGCAGTACTTC. This chain links TRBV9 with TRBJ2-7; 7 bases map to TRBD1. Per the germline V gene, CDR1 is SGDLS and CDR2 is YYNGEE. The CDR3 contains 15 residues. The J segment lost 2 bases and the V segment lost 4 bases, leaving 9 bases of the junction unmatched.

The DNA of the CDR3 is TGTGCCAGCAGCCCGGGGGACAGGGGCCACGAGCAGTACTTC. It specifies CASSPGDRGHEQYF. The chain couples TRBV28 to TRBJ2-7; TRBD1 matches at 10 bases. Trimming took 6 bases from V and 5 from J; bases not matched to a gene: 7. The germline CDR1 and CDR2 sequences are MDHEN and SYDVKM. This CDR3 has 14 residues.

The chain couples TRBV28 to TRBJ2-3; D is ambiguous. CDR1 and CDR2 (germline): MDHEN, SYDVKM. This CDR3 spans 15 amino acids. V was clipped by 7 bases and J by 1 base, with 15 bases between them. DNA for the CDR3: TGTGCCAGCATCGGAGCCACTATAGGCACAGATACGCAGTATTTT. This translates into CASIGATIGTDTQYF. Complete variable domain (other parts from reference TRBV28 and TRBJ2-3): DVKVTQSSRYLVKRTGEKVFLECVQDMDHENMFWYRQDPGLGLRLIYFSYDVKMKEKGDIPEGYSVSREKKERFSLILESASTNQTSMYLCASIGATIGTDTQYFGPGTRLTVL.

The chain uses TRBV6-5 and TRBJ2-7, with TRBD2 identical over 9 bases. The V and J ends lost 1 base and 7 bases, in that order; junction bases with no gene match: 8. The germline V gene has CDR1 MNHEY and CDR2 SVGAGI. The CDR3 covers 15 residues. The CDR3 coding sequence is TGTGCCAGCAGTTACTGGGCGGGAGGGCCGGGTGAGCAGTACTTC. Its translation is CASSYWAGGPGEQYF.

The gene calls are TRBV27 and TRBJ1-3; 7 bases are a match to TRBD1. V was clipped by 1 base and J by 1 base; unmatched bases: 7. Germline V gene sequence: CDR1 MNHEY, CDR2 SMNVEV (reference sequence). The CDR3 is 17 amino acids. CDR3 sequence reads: CASSLYPRGVSGNTIYF. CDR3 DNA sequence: TGTGCCAGCAGTTTATACCCCAGGGGGGTTTCTGGAAACACCATATATTTT.

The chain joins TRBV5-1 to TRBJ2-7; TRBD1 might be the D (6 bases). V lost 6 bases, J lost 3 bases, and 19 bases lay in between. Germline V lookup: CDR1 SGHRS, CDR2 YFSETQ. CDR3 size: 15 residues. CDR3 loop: CASTPSGTLDYEQYF. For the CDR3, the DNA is TGCGCCAGCACCCCGTCTGGGACACTTGACTACGAGCAGTACTTC.

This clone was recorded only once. The CDR3 region has the DNA TGTGCCAGCAGTTACTCCACGGGGGGGCGTCAGCCCCAGCATTTT. Translated: CASSYSTGGRQPQHF. The chain has TRBV6-6 and TRBJ1-5; D may be TRBD1 (6 bases). The CDR3 consists of 15 residues. Germline V lookup: CDR1 MNHNY, CDR2 SVGAGI (reference sequence). The V end lost 0 bases, the J end lost 6 bases, and 12 bases lay between the germline ends.

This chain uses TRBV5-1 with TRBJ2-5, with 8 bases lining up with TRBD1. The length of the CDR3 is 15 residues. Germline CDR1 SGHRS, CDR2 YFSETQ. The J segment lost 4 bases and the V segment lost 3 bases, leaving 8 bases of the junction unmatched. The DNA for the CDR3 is TGCGCCAGCAGCTGGGGGACAGGCGAGGGAGAGACCCAGTACTTC. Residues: CASSWGTGEGETQYF. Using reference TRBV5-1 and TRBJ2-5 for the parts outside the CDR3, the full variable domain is KAGVTQTPRYLIKTRGQQVTLSCSPISGHRSVSWYQQTPGQGLQFLFEYFSETQRNKGNFPGRFSGRQFSNSRSEMNVSTLELGDSALYLCASSWGTGEGETQYFGPGTRLLVL.

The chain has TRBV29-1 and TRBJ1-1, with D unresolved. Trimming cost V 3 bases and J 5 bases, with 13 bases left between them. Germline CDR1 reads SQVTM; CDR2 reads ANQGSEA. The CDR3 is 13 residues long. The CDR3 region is CSVEKRVGTEAFF. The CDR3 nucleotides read TGCAGCGTTGAGAAGCGGGTCGGAACTGAAGCTTTCTTT.

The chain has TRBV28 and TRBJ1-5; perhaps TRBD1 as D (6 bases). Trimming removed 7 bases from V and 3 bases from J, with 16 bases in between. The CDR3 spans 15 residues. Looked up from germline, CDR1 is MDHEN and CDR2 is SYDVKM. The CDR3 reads CASIMDRRHNQPQHF. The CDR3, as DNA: TGTGCCAGCATAATGGACAGACGACACAATCAGCCCCAGCATTTT.

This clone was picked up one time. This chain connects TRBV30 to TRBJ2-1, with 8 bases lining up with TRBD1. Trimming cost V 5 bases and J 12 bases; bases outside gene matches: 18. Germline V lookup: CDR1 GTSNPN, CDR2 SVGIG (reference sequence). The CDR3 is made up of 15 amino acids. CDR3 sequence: CAWGETGGAFSGQFF. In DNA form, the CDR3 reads TGTGCCTGGGGGGAAACAGGGGGTGCCTTTTCTGGGCAGTTCTTC. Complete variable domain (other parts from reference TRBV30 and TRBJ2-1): SQTIHQWPATLVQPVGSPLSLECTVEGTSNPNLYWYRQAAGRGLQLLFYSVGIGQISSEVPQNLSASRPQDRQFILSSKKLLLSDSGFYLCAWGETGGAFSGQFFGPGTRLTVL.

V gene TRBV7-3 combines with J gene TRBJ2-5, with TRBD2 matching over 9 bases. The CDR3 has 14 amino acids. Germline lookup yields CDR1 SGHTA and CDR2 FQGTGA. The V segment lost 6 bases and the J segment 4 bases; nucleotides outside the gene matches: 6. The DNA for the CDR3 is TGTGCCAGCAGTGGTAGCGGGAGACGAGAGACCCAGTACTTC. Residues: CASSGSGRRETQYF.

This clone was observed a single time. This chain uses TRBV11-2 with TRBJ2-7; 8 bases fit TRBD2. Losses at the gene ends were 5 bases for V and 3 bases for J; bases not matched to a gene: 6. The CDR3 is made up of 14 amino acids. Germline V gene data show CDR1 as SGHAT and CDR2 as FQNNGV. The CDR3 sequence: CASSAGREGYEQYF. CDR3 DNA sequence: TGTGCCAGCAGCGCCGGCCGGGAGGGCTACGAGCAGTACTTC.